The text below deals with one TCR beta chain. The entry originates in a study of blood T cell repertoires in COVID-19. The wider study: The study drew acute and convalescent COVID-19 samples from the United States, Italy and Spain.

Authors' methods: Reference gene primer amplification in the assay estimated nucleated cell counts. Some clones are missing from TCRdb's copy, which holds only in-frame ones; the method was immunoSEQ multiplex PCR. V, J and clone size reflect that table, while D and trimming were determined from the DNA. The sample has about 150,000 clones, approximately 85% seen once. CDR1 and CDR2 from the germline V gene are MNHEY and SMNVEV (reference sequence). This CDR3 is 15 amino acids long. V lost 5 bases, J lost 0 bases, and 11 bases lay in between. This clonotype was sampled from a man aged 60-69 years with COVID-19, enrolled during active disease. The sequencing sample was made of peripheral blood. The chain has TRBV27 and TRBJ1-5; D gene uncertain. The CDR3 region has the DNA TGTGCCAGCAGTCCCCTCCTCCTTAGCAATCAGCCCCAGCATTTT. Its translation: CASSPLLLSNQPQHF.